Below, 9 T cell receptor beta chains from the same sample are listed, as sequenced in a study of cytomegalovirus exposure and HLA in healthy donors. PCR employed 60 Vbeta and 13 Jbeta primers. Produced via immunoSEQ multiplex PCR; TCRdb's table is partial and in-frame only. The table shows 150,000 to 200,000 clones, with 68% occurring only once. The sample consisted of PBMCs. These receptor sequences come from a woman between 40 and 50 years old in good health and CMV-seropositive.

This chain connects TRBV5-4 to TRBJ2-7; TRBD2 agrees at 14 bases. The ends lost 2 bases at V and 2 bases at J; junction bases unmatched: 6. Germline V CDR1 and CDR2: SGHNT, YYREEE (reference sequence). The CDR3 totals 17 residues. The CDR3: CASSLPGLAGVPYEQYF. The CDR3 DNA reads TGTGCCAGCAGCTTACCGGGACTAGCGGGAGTCCCCTACGAGCAGTACTTC. The variable domain in full, with the rest retrieved from reference TRBV5-4 and TRBJ2-7, is ETGVTQSPTHLIKTRGQQVTLRCSSQSGHNTVSWYQQALGQGPQFIFQYYREEENGRGNFPPRFSGLQFPNYSSELNVNALELDDSALYLCASSLPGLAGVPYEQYFGPGTRLTVT.

With regard to this clone: One junction end disagrees with the germline gene, perhaps due to a read error. The same CDR3 is also encoded by other DNA sequences in this sample. The rearrangement joins TRBV27 to TRBJ2-7; the D gene is possibly TRBD2 (6 bases). Germline V CDR1 and CDR2: MNHEY, SMNVEV (reference sequence). There are 12 residues in the CDR3. The CDR3 nucleotides read TGCGCCAGCGGTCAGGGAGGATACGAGCAGTACTTC. Translation gives CASGQGGYEQYF.

The J gene is TRBJ1-2, the V gene TRBV9; tentatively, D is TRBD1 (6 bases). The CDR3 is 17 amino acids. Trimming removed 3 bases from V and 0 bases from J, with 18 bases in between. CDR1 and CDR2 from the germline V gene are SGDLS and YYNGEE. Here the CDR3 DNA reads TGTGCCAGCAGCGGTCCCGGGACATCTCAAGCTAACTATGGCTACACCTTC. Translation: CASSGPGTSQANYGYTF.

The chain uses TRBV5-5 and TRBJ1-2; D call uncertain. This CDR3 comprises 14 residues. Germline V gene lookup returns CDR1 SGHKS and CDR2 YYEKEE (reference sequence). V was trimmed by 5 bases and J by 6 bases, leaving 17 bases between them. The CDR3: CASRNAGVQNGYTF. CDR3 sequence (DNA): TGTGCCAGCAGGAACGCGGGAGTTCAGAATGGCTACACCTTC.

This sequence joins TRBV9 and TRBJ2-7; possibly TRBD2 for D (6 bases). Trimming pared 3 bases from V and 7 bases from J, leaving 8 bases between. The germline V gene has CDR1 SGDLS and CDR2 YYNGEE. This CDR3 has 11 residues. The DNA for the CDR3 is TGTGCCAGCAGCGCGGGGACTGAGCAGTACTTC. Translating gives CASSAGTEQYF.

This rearrangement joins TRBV7-9 to TRBJ2-7, with D perhaps TRBD1 (7 bases). Germline V gene lookup returns CDR1 SEHNR and CDR2 FQNEAQ (reference sequence). CDR3 length equals 13 residues. V was cut by 4 bases and J by 4 bases, with 11 bases left in between. CDR3: CASSSSGGYEQYF. The CDR3, as DNA: TGTGCCAGCAGCTCCTCAGGGGGGTACGAGCAGTACTTC.

The chain is built from TRBV28 and TRBJ1-1; D might be TRBD1 (5 bases). Germline-derived CDR1 and CDR2 are MDHEN and SYDVKM. The V and J ends lost 2 bases and 3 bases respectively, with 10 bases between them. CDR3 length equals 14 residues. The CDR3, as DNA: TGTGCCAGCAGTTTAAGGGGTAAGCACACTGAAGCTTTCTTT. Protein: CASSLRGKHTEAFF.

The chain links TRBV6-5 to TRBJ1-2, with a possible D match to TRBD1 (6 bases). The CDR3 consists of 14 residues. V lost 2 bases and J 4 bases, leaving 11 bases between the germline ends. CDR1 and CDR2 (germline): MNHEY, SVGAGI. Written as DNA, the CDR3 is TGTGCCAGCAGTTACGAGGGGGGGGTCTATGGCTACACCTTC. The encoded protein is CASSYEGGVYGYTF.

This chain joins TRBV19 and TRBJ1-6; D gene ambiguous. The V end was cut by 6 bases, the J end by 10 bases, with 10 bases between. This CDR3 is built from 12 residues. Germline lookup yields CDR1 LNHDA and CDR2 SQIVND (reference sequence). The CDR3 DNA reads TGTGCCAGTAGCGGTGAGTCCTCACCCCTCCACTTT. Its protein is CASSGESSPLHF.